This T cell receptor beta chain is from a study of cytomegalovirus exposure and HLA in healthy donors. Study-wide points: Accurate HLA-A and HLA-B prediction from TCR beta sequences was reported for most subjects.

The germline gives CDR1 SNHLY, CDR2 FYNNEI. The V segment lost 6 bases and the J segment 4 bases; nucleotides outside the gene matches: 5. The CDR3 has 14 amino acids. With 60 Vbeta and 13 Jbeta primers, the PCR was carried out. Per the study methods: There were around 78 million unique TCR beta chains by a later count, and approximately 12 million of them were shared. Here immunoSEQ multiplex PCR was the method, and the copy in TCRdb shows in-frame clones only, minus some. The V and J calls and clone size were taken over from that table, and D and trimming were inferred from the DNA. The table lists 95,000 to 150,000 clones, under 80% of them singletons. To note about this clone: As yet, its antigen is unknown.

This TCR derives from a woman in her sixties or seventies in good health and CMV-seropositive. The chain uses TRBV2 and TRBJ2-2, with 7 bases matching TRBD2. The sequenced sample was PBMCs. This CDR3 is CASRTSGVTGELFF. DNA of the CDR3: TGTGCCAGCAGGACAAGCGGGGTCACCGGGGAGCTGTTTTTT.